Presented here are 4 T cell receptor beta chains from one specimen sequenced in a study of T cell repertoires in cytomegalovirus infection. TCRdb independently ran MiXCR on the reads; one entry per CDR3 protein. Of around 330,000 distinct CDR3 sequences listed, 17% were seen once; the top ten hold around 12%. The sample was PBMCs. The source is a human donor in good health (CMV status not recorded). Some clones in this sample may be carry-over from other donors' samples.

The DNA of the CDR3 is TGTGCCAGTAGTACCGCGCCGGGACAGGGACTTTACGAGCAGTACTTC. Translating gives CASSTAPGQGLYEQYF. The V call is TRBV19, the J call TRBJ2-7; 9 bases agree with TRBD1. This CDR3 has 16 amino acids. Germline V gene data show CDR1 as LNHDA and CDR2 as SQIVND (reference sequence). V lost 4 bases to trimming and J lost 4 bases; unmatched junction nucleotides: 11.

V usage is TRBV4-3 and J usage is TRBJ1-4; 8 bases line up with TRBD1. Germline-derived CDR1 and CDR2 are LGHNA and YSLEER. There are 14 residues in the CDR3. With 4 bases clipped from V and 7 bases from J, the junction kept 5 bases outside the gene matches. CDR3 coding DNA: TGCGCCAGCAGCCCCGGGGACAGGCGTGAAAAACTGTTTTTT. It encodes CASSPGDRREKLFF.

This sequence joins TRBV7-2 and TRBJ2-3; 10 bases line up with TRBD2. The CDR3 totals 14 residues. With V trimmed by 11 bases and J by 6 bases, 11 bases remained unmatched. Germline-derived CDR1 and CDR2 are SGHTA and FQGNSA. DNA for the CDR3: TGTGCCTTTAGCGGGGGGCCTGATATGGATACGCAGTATTTT. Translated: CAFSGGPDMDTQYF.

The chain joins TRBV7-9 to TRBJ2-4, with D possibly being TRBD1 (5 bases). Per germline, CDR1 SEHNR and CDR2 FQNEAQ (reference sequence). V gave up 5 bases and J gave up 2 bases, with 10 bases separating them. The CDR3 loop spans 14 amino acids. The CDR3 sequence: CASSPQGPKNIQYF. The CDR3 DNA is TGTGCCAGCAGCCCCCAGGGCCCCAAAAACATTCAGTACTTC.